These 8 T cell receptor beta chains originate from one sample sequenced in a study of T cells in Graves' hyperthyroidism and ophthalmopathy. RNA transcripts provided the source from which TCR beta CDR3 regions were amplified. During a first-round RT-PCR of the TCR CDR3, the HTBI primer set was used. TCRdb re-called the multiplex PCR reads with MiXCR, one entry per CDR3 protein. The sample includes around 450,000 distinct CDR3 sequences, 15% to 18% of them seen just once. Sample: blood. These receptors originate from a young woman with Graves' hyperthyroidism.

The chain's CDR3 is CASSYLSGVVDGYTF. The CDR3 nucleotides are TGTGCCAGCTCCTATTTGTCAGGGGTTGTCGATGGCTACACCTTC. V gene TRBV3-1 combines with J gene TRBJ1-2, with D possibly matching TRBD1 (6 bases). The CDR3 is made up of 15 amino acids. Germline CDR1 and CDR2: LGHDT and YNNKEL (reference sequence). Trimming pared 8 bases from V and 6 bases from J, leaving 22 bases between.

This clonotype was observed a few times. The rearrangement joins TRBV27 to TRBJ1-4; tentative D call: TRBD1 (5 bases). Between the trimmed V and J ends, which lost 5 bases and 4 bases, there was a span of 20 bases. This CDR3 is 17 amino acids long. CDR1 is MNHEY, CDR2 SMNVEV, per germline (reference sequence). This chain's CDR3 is CASSRTQPRVGNEKLFF. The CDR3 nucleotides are TGTGCCAGCAGTCGAACACAACCCAGGGTTGGTAATGAAAAACTGTTTTTT.

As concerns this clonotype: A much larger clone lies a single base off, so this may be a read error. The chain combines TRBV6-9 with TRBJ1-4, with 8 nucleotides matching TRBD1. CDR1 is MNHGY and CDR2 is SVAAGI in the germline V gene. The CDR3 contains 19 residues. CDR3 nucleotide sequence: TGTGCCAGCAGTTTCCTAATATCGGGACAGGCTGCAACTAATGAAAGACTGTTTTTT. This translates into CASSFLISGQAATNERLFF.

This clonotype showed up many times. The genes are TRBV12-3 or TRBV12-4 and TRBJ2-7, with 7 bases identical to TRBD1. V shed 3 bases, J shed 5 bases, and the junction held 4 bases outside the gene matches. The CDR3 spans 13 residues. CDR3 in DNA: TGTGCCAGCAGTTTCTCCAGGGGGAACGAGCAGTACTTC. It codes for CASSFSRGNEQYF.

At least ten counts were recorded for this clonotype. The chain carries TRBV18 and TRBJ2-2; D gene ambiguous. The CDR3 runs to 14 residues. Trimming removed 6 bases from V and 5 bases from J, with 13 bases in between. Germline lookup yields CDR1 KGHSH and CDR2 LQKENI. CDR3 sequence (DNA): TGTGCCAGCTCGAAGTTACAAGGGACCGGGGAGCTGTTTTTT. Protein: CASSKLQGTGELFF.

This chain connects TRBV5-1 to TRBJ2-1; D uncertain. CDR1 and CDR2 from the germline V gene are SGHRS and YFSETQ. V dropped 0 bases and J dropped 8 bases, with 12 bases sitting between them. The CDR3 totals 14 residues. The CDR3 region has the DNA TGCGCCAGCAGCTTGGAGCCCTCAAACTATGAGCAGTTCTTC. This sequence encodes CASSLEPSNYEQFF.

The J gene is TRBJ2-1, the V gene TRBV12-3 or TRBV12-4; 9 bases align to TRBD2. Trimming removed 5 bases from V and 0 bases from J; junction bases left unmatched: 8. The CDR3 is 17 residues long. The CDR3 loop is CASSPFSGGHSYNEQFF. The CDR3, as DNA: TGTGCCAGCAGTCCTTTTAGCGGGGGACACTCCTACAATGAGCAGTTCTTC.

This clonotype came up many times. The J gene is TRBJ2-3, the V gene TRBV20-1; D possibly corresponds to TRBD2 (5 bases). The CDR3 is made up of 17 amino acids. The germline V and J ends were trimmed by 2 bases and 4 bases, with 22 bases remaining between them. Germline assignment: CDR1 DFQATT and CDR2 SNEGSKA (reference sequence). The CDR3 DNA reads TGCAGTGCTAGACACACTCGGACCAGTTCCGGGGCAGATACGCAGTATTTT. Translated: CSARHTRTSSGADTQYF.